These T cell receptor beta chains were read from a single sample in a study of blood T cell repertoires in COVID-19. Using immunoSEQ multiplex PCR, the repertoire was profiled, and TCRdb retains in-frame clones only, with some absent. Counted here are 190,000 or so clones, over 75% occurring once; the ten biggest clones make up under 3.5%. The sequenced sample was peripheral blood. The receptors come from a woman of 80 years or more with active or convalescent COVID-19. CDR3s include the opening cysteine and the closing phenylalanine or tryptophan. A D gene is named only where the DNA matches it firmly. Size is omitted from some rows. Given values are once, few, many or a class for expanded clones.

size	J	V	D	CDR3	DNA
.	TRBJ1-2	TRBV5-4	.	CASSFRQTNYGYTF	TGTGCCAGCAGCTTTAGACAGACTAACTATGGCTACACCTTC
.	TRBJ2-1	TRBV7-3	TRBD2	CASSPPGLAGSQFF	TGTGCCAGCAGCCCCCCGGGACTAGCGGGGTCCCAGTTCTTC
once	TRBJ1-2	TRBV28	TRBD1	CASSLSLGQRSYTF	TGTGCCAGCAGTTTATCCCTGGGACAGAGAAGCTACACCTTC
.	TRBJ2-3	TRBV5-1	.	CASSSRQGVTDTQYF	TGCGCCAGCAGCTCCCGCCAAGGAGTTACAGATACGCAGTATTTT
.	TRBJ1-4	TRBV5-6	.	CASSVQGGGEKLFF	TGTGCCAGCAGCGTACAGGGCGGGGGTGAAAAACTGTTTTTT
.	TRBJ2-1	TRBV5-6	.	CASRYRGQELNEQFF	TGTGCCAGCAGGTATCGCGGGCAGGAATTAAATGAGCAGTTCTTC
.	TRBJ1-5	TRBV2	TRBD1	CASSPTGGRGQPQHF	TGTGCCAGCAGTCCCACAGGGGGCCGGGGTCAGCCCCAGCATTTT
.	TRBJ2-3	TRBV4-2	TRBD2	CASSQSGGAITDTQYF	TGTGCCAGCAGCCAGAGCGGGGGGGCCATCACAGATACGCAGTATTTT
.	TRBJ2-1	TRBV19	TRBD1	CASSISGTGGGGQFF	TGTGCCAGTAGTATAAGTGGGACAGGGGGTGGTGGGCAGTTCTTC
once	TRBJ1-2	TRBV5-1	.	CASSVEVGAGYGYTF	TGCGCCAGCAGCGTTGAGGTGGGGGCAGGCTATGGCTACACCTTC
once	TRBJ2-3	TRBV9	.	CASSVVPGTDTQYF	TGTGCCAGCAGCGTAGTGCCGGGCACAGATACGCAGTATTTT
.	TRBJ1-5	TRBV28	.	CASSLSGIRQPQHF	TGTGCCAGCAGTTTGTCAGGTATAAGACAGCCCCAGCATTTT
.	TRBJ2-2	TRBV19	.	CASSIRGVDTGELFF	TGTGCCAGTAGTATTAGGGGTGTGGACACCGGGGAGCTGTTTTTT
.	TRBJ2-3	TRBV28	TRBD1	CASSLVSRGLVADTQYF	TGTGCCAGCAGTTTAGTGAGCAGGGGGCTAGTCGCAGATACGCAGTATTTT
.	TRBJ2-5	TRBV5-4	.	CASSLGWGHGETQYF	TGTGCCAGCAGCTTGGGATGGGGCCATGGAGAGACCCAGTACTTC
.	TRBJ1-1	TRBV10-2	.	CASSGGLEAFF	TGCGCCAGCAGTGGAGGGTTAGAAGCTTTCTTT
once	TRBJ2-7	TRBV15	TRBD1	CATSRDRDSYSYEQYF	TGTGCCACCAGCAGGGATCGGGACAGCTACTCCTACGAGCAGTACTTC
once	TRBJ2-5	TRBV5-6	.	CASSFGVREETQYF	TGTGCCAGCAGCTTCGGGGTGAGGGAAGAGACCCAGTACTTC
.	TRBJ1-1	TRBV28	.	CASISGRVLNTEAFF	TGTGCCAGCATTTCAGGGAGGGTGTTGAACACTGAAGCTTTCTTT
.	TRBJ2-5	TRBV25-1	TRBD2	CASSEKVSSGGQETQYF	TGTGCCAGCAGTGAAAAGGTGTCTAGCGGGGGCCAAGAGACCCAGTACTTC
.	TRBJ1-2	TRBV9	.	CASSTRTANYGYTF	TGTGCCAGCAGCACCCGGACAGCTAACTATGGCTACACCTTC
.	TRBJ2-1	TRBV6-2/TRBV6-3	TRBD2	CASSYRTSGGRNEQFF	TGTGCCAGCAGTTACAGAACTAGCGGGGGGCGAAATGAGCAGTTCTTC
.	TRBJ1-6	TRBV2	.	CASRFDSYNSPLHF	TGTGCCAGCAGATTCGACTCGTATAATTCACCCCTCCACTTT
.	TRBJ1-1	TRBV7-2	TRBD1	CASSSGQGMYTEAFF	TGTGCCAGCAGCTCGGGACAGGGTATGTACACTGAAGCTTTCTTT
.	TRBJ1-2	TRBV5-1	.	CASSFDTANYGYTF	TGCGCCAGCAGCTTTGACACAGCTAACTATGGCTACACCTTC
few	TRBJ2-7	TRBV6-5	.	CASSYSSGRGYEQYF	TGTGCCAGCAGTTACTCCTCCGGTCGGGGTTACGAGCAGTACTTC
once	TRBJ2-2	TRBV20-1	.	CSASSAGTNTGELFF	TGCAGTGCTAGTTCGGCGGGGACGAACACCGGGGAGCTGTTTTTT
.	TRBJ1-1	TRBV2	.	CASMSFNTEAFF	TGTGCCAGCATGAGCTTTAACACTGAAGCTTTCTTT
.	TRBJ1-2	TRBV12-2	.	CASRLIQTNLDYGYTF	TGTGCAAGTCGCCTAATTCAAACGAACCTGGACTATGGCTACACCTTC
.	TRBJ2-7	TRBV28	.	CATKQGGVYEQYF	TGTGCCACTAAACAGGGGGGGGTTTACGAGCAGTACTTC
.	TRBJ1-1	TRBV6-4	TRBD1	CASRVDRLDTEAFF	TGTGCCAGCAGGGTGGACAGGCTCGACACTGAAGCTTTCTTT
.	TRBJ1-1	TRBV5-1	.	CASSYNPSGNTEAFF	TGCGCCAGCAGCTACAATCCAAGTGGGAACACTGAAGCTTTCTTT
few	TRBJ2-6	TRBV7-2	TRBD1	CASSLAGTGASGGANVLTF	TGTGCCAGCAGCTTAGCTGGGACAGGGGCGTCCGGGGGGGCCAACGTCCTGACTTTC
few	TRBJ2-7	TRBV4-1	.	CASSQEVGLSYEQYF	TGCGCCAGCAGCCAAGAGGTGGGACTTTCCTACGAGCAGTACTTC
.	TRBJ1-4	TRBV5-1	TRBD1	CASSNSGTGVEKLFF	TGCGCCAGCAGCAACTCAGGGACAGGGGTTGAAAAACTGTTTTTT
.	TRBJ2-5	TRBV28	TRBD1	CASSLSRGTGGETQYF	TGTGCCAGCAGTCTCAGCCGGGGGACAGGGGGGGAGACCCAGTACTTC
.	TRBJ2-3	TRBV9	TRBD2	CASSVRPGGGDTQYF	TGTGCCAGCAGCGTAAGGCCTGGGGGGGGAGATACGCAGTATTTT
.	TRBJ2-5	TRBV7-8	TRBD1	CASSLTGGSGGFTETQYF	TGTGCCAGCAGCCTAACGGGCGGGTCAGGGGGCTTTACAGAGACCCAGTACTTC
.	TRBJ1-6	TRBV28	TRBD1	CASRSTWTGNSPLHF	TGTGCCAGCAGGTCCACTTGGACAGGGAATTCACCCCTCCACTTT
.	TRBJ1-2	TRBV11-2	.	CASSRYARREYGYTF	TGTGCCAGCAGCCGTTACGCCCGCAGGGAATATGGCTACACCTTC
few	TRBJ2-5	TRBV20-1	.	CSARSRGVQYF	TGCAGTGCTAGATCCCGGGGAGTCCAGTACTTC
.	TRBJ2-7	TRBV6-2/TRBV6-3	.	CASSYDLSPYEQYF	TGTGCCAGCAGTTACGATTTGAGTCCCTACGAGCAGTACTTC
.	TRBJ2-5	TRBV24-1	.	CATSDAVGLVAETQYF	TGTGCCACCAGTGATGCCGTAGGACTCGTCGCAGAGACCCAGTACTTC
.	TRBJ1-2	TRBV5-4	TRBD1	CATRRTGDYGYTF	TGTGCCACCAGAAGGACAGGGGACTATGGCTACACCTTC
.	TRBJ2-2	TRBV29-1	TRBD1	CSVTNAGQGRAGELFF	TGCAGCGTTACGAATGCGGGACAGGGGCGGGCCGGGGAGCTGTTTTTT
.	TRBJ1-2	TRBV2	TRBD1	CASSGTGGGYGYTF	TGTGCCAGCAGTGGAACAGGGGGCGGGTATGGCTACACCTTC
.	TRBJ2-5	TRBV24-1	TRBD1	CATSELQGAGETQYF	TGTGCCACCAGTGAACTACAGGGGGCCGGGGAGACCCAGTACTTC
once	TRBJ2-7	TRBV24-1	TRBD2	CATSDSGTSPYEQYF	TGTGCCACCAGTGATTCCGGGACTAGCCCCTACGAGCAGTACTTC
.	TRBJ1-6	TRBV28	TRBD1	CASSLYLPGQGNSPLHF	TGTGCCAGCAGTTTATACTTACCTGGACAGGGAAATTCACCCCTCCACTTT
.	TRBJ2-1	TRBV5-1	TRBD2	CASSLGASGGNEQFF	TGCGCCAGCAGCTTGGGAGCTAGCGGGGGCAATGAGCAGTTCTTC
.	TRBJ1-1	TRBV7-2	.	CASSLPRDTEAFF	TGTGCCAGCAGCTTACCCAGGGACACTGAAGCTTTCTTT
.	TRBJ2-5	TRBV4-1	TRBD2	CASSPRTSGVIETQYF	TGCGCCAGCAGCCCACGGACTAGCGGGGTCATCGAGACCCAGTACTTC
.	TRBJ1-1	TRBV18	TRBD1	CASSPVVRGRDMNTEAFF	TGTGCCAGCTCACCAGTCGTCAGGGGGCGGGATATGAACACTGAAGCTTTCTTT
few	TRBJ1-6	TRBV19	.	CASSASAGPGVSPLHF	TGTGCCAGTAGTGCCTCAGCCGGGCCAGGGGTCTCACCCCTCCACTTT
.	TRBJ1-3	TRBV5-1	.	CASSLEYSGSSGNTIYF	TGCGCCAGCAGCTTGGAGTATTCCGGGAGTTCTGGAAACACCATATATTTT
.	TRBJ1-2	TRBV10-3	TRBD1	CAISPITGGDSKGYTF	TGTGCCATCAGTCCCATCACAGGGGGCGATTCCAAAGGCTACACCTTC
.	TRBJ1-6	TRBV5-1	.	CASSETPQDSNSPLHF	TGCGCCAGCAGCGAAACCCCGCAAGACAGTAATTCACCCCTCCACTTT
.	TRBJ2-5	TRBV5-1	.	CASRLGTPNIQETQYF	TGCGCCAGCAGGCTGGGGACACCGAATATCCAAGAGACCCAGTACTTC
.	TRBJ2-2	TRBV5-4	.	CASSLERGTAGELFF	TGTGCCAGCAGCTTGGAAAGGGGGACGGCCGGGGAGCTGTTTTTT